This T cell receptor beta chain is drawn from a study of OX40 agonist ivuxolimab in advanced cancers. In the study overall: Ivuxolimab, an antibody acting as an agonist of OX40 (CD134), was used to treat patients.

About this clone itself: As yet, its antigen is unknown.

Sampling of blood occurred at baseline, cycle 4 day 1, and cycle 7 day 1. Whole-study results and caveats: Normalized expansion of T-cell clones was also low for some nonresponders. Expanded peripheral T-cell antigen specificity went undetermined.

With 5 bases clipped from V and 2 bases from J, the junction kept 9 bases outside the gene matches. The CDR3 has 18 amino acids. Per germline, CDR1 SGHTA and CDR2 FQGTGA. Profiled with immunoSEQ multiplex PCR; TCRdb holds only in-frame clones, not every one. Of 50,000 to 55,000 clones in the sample, 85% to 90% were seen once. The specimen comprised CD4+ or CD8+ T cells sorted from blood, sampled in a trial of the OX40 agonist ivuxolimab. This chain uses TRBV7-3 with TRBJ2-3, with 14 bases that match TRBD2. The receptor's source is an adult with an advanced solid tumor such as melanoma, head and neck, liver or kidney cancer. The CDR3 protein is CASSIGTSGGPITDTQYF. In DNA form, the CDR3 reads TGTGCCAGCAGCATCGGGACTAGCGGGGGACCAATCACAGATACGCAGTATTTT.